Listed below are T cell receptor beta chains from one sample, sequenced in a study of prognosis after radiotherapy for stage I lung cancer. TCRdb re-called the multiplex PCR reads through MiXCR, storing one row per CDR3 protein. This sample carries about 17,000 distinct CDR3 sequences, 44% of them seen once, and the ten largest clones take around 42%. This specimen was PBMCs, taken before or after stereotactic body radiation therapy (not recorded which). These receptors all come from a donor over 45 with non-small cell lung cancer. Both conserved end residues are part of each CDR3.

J gene: TRBJ1-2
V gene: TRBV28
CDR3 protein: CASRHSSGGHHYNYGYTF

J gene: TRBJ2-1
V gene: TRBV11-2
CDR3 protein: CASSLRVFHEQFF

J gene: TRBJ1-2
V gene: TRBV19
CDR3 protein: CASRQGSSYGYTF

J gene: TRBJ2-7
V gene: TRBV5-1
CDR3 protein: CASSFLGTGDEQYF

J gene: TRBJ2-1
V gene: TRBV29-1
CDR3 protein: CSVATGTSGRDKFF

J gene: TRBJ1-5
V gene: TRBV7-2
CDR3 protein: CVSSLRPVIYSNQPQHF

J gene: TRBJ2-2
V gene: TRBV30
CDR3 protein: CAWKGGQTNTGELFF

J gene: TRBJ2-6
V gene: TRBV6-1
CDR3 protein: CASSWVSGANFLTF

J gene: TRBJ1-6
V gene: TRBV2
CDR3 protein: CASRGQTYNSPLHF

J gene: TRBJ2-2
V gene: TRBV11-2
CDR3 protein: CASSLSGGAGTGELFF

J gene: TRBJ2-7
V gene: TRBV7-9
CDR3 protein: CASSLLEQSSYEQYF

J gene: TRBJ2-7
V gene: TRBV6-4
CDR3 protein: CASSVLLAGVEEQYF

J gene: TRBJ2-3
V gene: TRBV3-1
CDR3 protein: CASSQGRYFTDTQYF

J gene: TRBJ2-7
V gene: TRBV12-3/TRBV12-4
CDR3 protein: CASSFGANRWAYEQYF

J gene: TRBJ1-5
V gene: TRBV20-1
CDR3 protein: CSATDSPNQPQHF

J gene: TRBJ2-2
V gene: TRBV5-1
CDR3 protein: CASSLYQTGRTGELFF

J gene: TRBJ1-2
V gene: TRBV10-3
CDR3 protein: CAISTDRNYGYTF

J gene: TRBJ2-7
V gene: TRBV11-3
CDR3 protein: CASIRVQGYEQYF

J gene: TRBJ2-6
V gene: TRBV27
CDR3 protein: CASRSRDRDLSGANFLTF

J gene: TRBJ2-2
V gene: TRBV30
CDR3 protein: CAWSSIAGELFF

J gene: TRBJ2-1
V gene: TRBV20-1
CDR3 protein: CGWASGDIGQFF

J gene: TRBJ2-7
V gene: TRBV19
CDR3 protein: CASSRSGSSYEQYF

J gene: TRBJ2-3
V gene: TRBV7-2
CDR3 protein: CASSLSMRTDTQYF

J gene: TRBJ1-5
V gene: TRBV28
CDR3 protein: CASSKDRGGNQPQHF